This TCR beta chain was identified in a study of regulatory T cells in long-lasting Graves disease. Arm-PCR with iRepertoire HTBI primers amplified the CDR3 regions for these TCR beta libraries. TCRdb reprocessed the multiplex PCR reads via MiXCR and lists one record per CDR3 protein. The sample yields 400,000 to 550,000 distinct CDR3 sequences, less than 20% seen once. Documented time point: newly diagnosed GD, antithyroid drugs for less than 3 months. RNA extracted from PBMCs served as the sequencing template. The CDR3 runs to 13 residues. With 7 bases removed from V and 6 bases from J, the gap between germline ends came to 13 bases. Germline CDR1 and CDR2: LNHDA and SQIVND (reference sequence). The same sample was also studied in work on T cells in Graves' hyperthyroidism and ophthalmopathy.

The receptor comes from a woman between 18 and 29 years old with Graves disease. Material: peripheral blood mononuclear cells (PBMCs), obtained at new diagnosis, from a patient treated with antithyroid drugs. The chain carries TRBV19 and TRBJ2-1; D gene unclear. This chain's CDR3 is CASNFLLSNEQFF. Written as DNA, the CDR3 is TGTGCCAGTAACTTTCTCCTTTCCAATGAGCAGTTCTTC. Filled out from reference TRBV19 and TRBJ2-1, the complete variable domain reads DGGITQSPKYLFRKEGQNVTLSCEQNLNHDAMYWYRQDPGQGLRLIYYSQIVNDFQKGDIAEGYSVSREKKESFPLTVTSAQKNPTAFYLCASNFLLSNEQFFGPGTRLTVL.